One sample yielded the 11 T cell receptor beta chains listed below, sequenced in a study of T cells in Graves' hyperthyroidism and ophthalmopathy. Regions amplified from RNA transcripts were the TCR beta CDR3 regions. HTBI primers drove first-round RT-PCR of the TCR CDR3. TCRdb redid the calling of the multiplex PCR reads with MiXCR, one entry per CDR3 protein. The sample lists 450,000 to 650,000 distinct CDR3 sequences, approximately 14% seen once, with about 6.6% in the top ten. The sample taken for sequencing was blood. The receptors originated from a young woman with Graves' ophthalmopathy.

This clonotype showed up many times. This chain links TRBV11-2 with TRBJ2-1, with TRBD2 matching 11 bases. Trimming cost V 5 bases and J 1 base; bases outside gene matches: 10. CDR1 and CDR2 from the germline V gene are SGHAT and FQNNGV. The CDR3 consists of 18 residues. The CDR3 spells CASSLRLAGPASYNEQFF. CDR3 in DNA: TGTGCCAGCAGCCTTCGACTAGCGGGACCGGCTTCCTACAATGAGCAGTTCTTC.

This chain uses TRBV27 with TRBJ2-3, with 8 bases matching TRBD1. The J segment lost 1 base and the V segment lost 5 bases, leaving 8 bases of the junction unmatched. Germline V gene sequence: CDR1 MNHEY, CDR2 SMNVEV (reference sequence). CDR3 size: 16 residues. Here the CDR3 reads CASSIAGGRGTDTQYF. Written as DNA, the CDR3 is TGTGCCAGCAGTATCGCAGGGGGCAGGGGCACAGATACGCAGTATTTT.

This clonotype was picked up a small number of times. This chain connects TRBV6-2 or TRBV6-3 to TRBJ2-5; no clear D gene. The CDR3 totals 13 residues. V was shortened by 2 bases and J by 4 bases, with 8 bases between the two germline ends. Germline values: CDR1 MNHEY, CDR2 SVGEGT. The CDR3 is CASSYKARETQYF. CDR3 coding DNA: TGTGCCAGCAGTTACAAAGCCCGAGAGACCCAGTACTTC.

In regard to this clonotype: The junction departs from germline at one end; a sequencing error may be responsible. This chain uses TRBV3-1 with TRBJ1-1, with TRBD1 identical over 9 bases. The CDR3 sequence is 16 residues long. The germline V gene encodes CDR1 LGHDT and CDR2 YNNKEL (reference sequence). The CDR3 reads CASGQGGQGLNTEAFF. The CDR3 region has the DNA TGTGCCAGCGGCCAAGGGGGACAGGGCCTGAACACTGAAGCTTTCTTT.

This clonotype was seen many times. The chain joins TRBV7-9 to TRBJ2-1; D might be TRBD2 (5 bases). The CDR3 covers 13 residues. V was clipped by 1 base and J by 6 bases, with 7 bases between them. Germline V gene data show CDR1 as SEHNR and CDR2 as FQNEAQ (reference sequence). For the CDR3, the DNA is TGTGCCAGCAGCTTAGGGAGCGGCAATGAGCAGTTCTTC. Amino acids: CASSLGSGNEQFF.

This clonotype has at least ten counts. V gene TRBV13 combines with J gene TRBJ2-4; 8 bases line up with TRBD2. This CDR3 spans 16 amino acids. Germline CDR1 reads PRHDT; CDR2 reads FYEKMQ (reference sequence). Losses at the gene ends were 5 bases for V and 3 bases for J; bases not matched to a gene: 9. CDR3 loop: CASSRSTSAHKNIQYF. CDR3 bases: TGTGCCAGCAGCCGATCGACTAGCGCACACAAAAACATTCAGTACTTC.

The chain uses TRBV28 and TRBJ2-1; 11 positions agree with TRBD1. CDR3 size: 14 residues. The trim removed 4 bases at V and 8 bases at J, leaving 4 bases unmatched. CDR1 MDHEN and CDR2 SYDVKM come from the germline V gene. Here the CDR3 reads CASSSGDRGYEQFF. Written as DNA, the CDR3 is TGTGCCAGCAGTTCGGGGGACAGGGGGTATGAGCAGTTCTTC. Variable domain in full (rest from reference TRBV28 and TRBJ2-1): DVKVTQSSRYLVKRTGEKVFLECVQDMDHENMFWYRQDPGLGLRLIYFSYDVKMKEKGDIPEGYSVSREKKERFSLILESASTNQTSMYLCASSSGDRGYEQFFGPGTRLTVL.

At least ten counts were recorded for this clonotype. The rearrangement uses TRBV7-2 and TRBJ2-3; no firm D call. V lost 2 bases and J lost 2, with 11 bases in between. This CDR3 has 15 residues. In germline, CDR1 is SGHTA, CDR2 FQGNSA. CDR3 protein: CASSLTVRPTDTQYF. The DNA of the CDR3 is TGTGCCAGCAGCTTAACGGTCAGGCCCACAGATACGCAGTATTTT.

This clonotype was found many times. The chain couples TRBV30 to TRBJ2-4; D remains ambiguous. This CDR3 is 16 amino acids long. From germline, CDR1 is GTSNPN and CDR2 SVGIG (reference sequence). Trimming left V 2 bases short and J 1 base short, with 15 bases between. CDR3 sequence (DNA): TGTGCCTGGAGTCCACGGTCGGGTCTTGCCAAAAACATTCAGTACTTC. Translation: CAWSPRSGLAKNIQYF.

There are a few counts of this clonotype. The chain combines TRBV5-1 with TRBJ2-2; D tentatively fits TRBD1 or TRBD2 (5 bases each). Germline V gene lookup returns CDR1 SGHRS and CDR2 YFSETQ. The CDR3 has 13 amino acids. Between the trimmed V and J ends, which lost 7 bases and 8 bases, there was a span of 15 bases. The CDR3 reads CASRPGTEGELFF. For the CDR3, the DNA is TGCGCCAGCCGACCCGGGACCGAAGGGGAGCTGTTTTTT.

This clonotype has ten or more counts. The rearrangement links TRBV11-2 to TRBJ2-7; either TRBD1 or TRBD2 may supply D (5 bases each). V was cut by 8 bases and J by 4 bases, with 15 bases left in between. Per germline, CDR1 SGHAT and CDR2 FQNNGV. The length of the CDR3 is 13 residues. The CDR3 loop reads CASLRSGGYEQYF. The CDR3 DNA follows: TGTGCCAGCCTTCGGTCTGGGGGTTACGAGCAGTACTTC.